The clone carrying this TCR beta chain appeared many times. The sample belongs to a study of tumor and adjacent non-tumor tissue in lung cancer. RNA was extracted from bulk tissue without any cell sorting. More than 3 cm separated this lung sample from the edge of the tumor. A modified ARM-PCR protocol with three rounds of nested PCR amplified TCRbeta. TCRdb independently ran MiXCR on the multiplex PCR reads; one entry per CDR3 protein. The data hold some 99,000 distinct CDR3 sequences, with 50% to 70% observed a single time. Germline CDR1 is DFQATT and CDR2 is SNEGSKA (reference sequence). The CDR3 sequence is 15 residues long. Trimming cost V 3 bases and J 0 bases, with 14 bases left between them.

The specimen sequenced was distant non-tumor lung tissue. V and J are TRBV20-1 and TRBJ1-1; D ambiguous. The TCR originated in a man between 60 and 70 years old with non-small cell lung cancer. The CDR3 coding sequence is TGCAGTGCTAGGATAGGCCCCGGTTTGAACACTGAAGCTTTCTTT. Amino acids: CSARIGPGLNTEAFF.